These 5 T cell receptor beta chains share one sample of origin, sequenced in a study of blood T cell repertoires in COVID-19. Method: immunoSEQ multiplex PCR; TCRdb's copy keeps in-frame clones and lacks some. The data show 90,000 to 120,000 clones, roughly four fifths seen once. The sample comprised peripheral blood. Every receptor here comes from a man between 60 and 75 years old with acute or convalescent COVID-19.

The chain carries TRBV2 and TRBJ2-7; TRBD2 matches at 7 bases. V lost 7 bases to trimming and J lost 2 bases; unmatched junction nucleotides: 8. The germline V gene has CDR1 SNHLY and CDR2 FYNNEI. CDR3 length equals 14 residues. Written as DNA, the CDR3 is TGTGCCAGCAAAAAATCCGGGACTACCTACGAGCAGTACTTC. Protein: CASKKSGTTYEQYF.

This chain links TRBV6-5 with TRBJ2-5; TRBD2 aligns across 8 bases. V trimming: 0 bases; J trimming: 2 bases; junction bases outside the gene matches: 2. This CDR3 is 15 amino acids long. Germline assignment: CDR1 MNHEY and CDR2 SVGAGI. The CDR3 DNA follows: TGTGCCAGCAGTTACTCGCCTAGCGGGCAAGAGACCCAGTACTTC. Encoded protein: CASSYSPSGQETQYF.

This clone was counted between two and nine times. V usage is TRBV30 and J usage is TRBJ2-7, with D uncertain. The CDR3 extends over 11 amino acids. Trimming shortened V by 3 bases and J by 6 bases, and 9 bases separated the two germline ends. From germline, CDR1 is GTSNPN and CDR2 SVGIG (reference sequence). The CDR3 bases are TGTGCCTGGAGCCCTTCGTCCGAGCAGTACTTC. Residues: CAWSPSSEQYF. The full variable domain, rest sourced from reference TRBV30 and TRBJ2-7, is SQTIHQWPATLVQPVGSPLSLECTVEGTSNPNLYWYRQAAGRGLQLLFYSVGIGQISSEVPQNLSASRPQDRQFILSSKKLLLSDSGFYLCAWSPSSEQYFGPGTRLTVT.

Note on this clone: At the DNA level, this CDR3 is encoded by other sequences in the same sample as well. The rearrangement uses TRBV4-2 and TRBJ1-1, with a possible D match to TRBD1 (6 bases). The CDR3 is made up of 15 amino acids. CDR1 and CDR2 (germline): LGHNA, YNFKEQ. V gave up 1 base and J gave up 0 bases, with 9 bases separating them. CDR3 sequence reads: CASSQGGQMNTEAFF. The CDR3 bases are TGTGCCAGCAGCCAAGGCGGACAGATGAACACTGAAGCTTTCTTT.

The V and J genes are TRBV9 and TRBJ1-6, with 8 bases identical to TRBD1. The CDR3 is 15 amino acids. From germline, CDR1 is SGDLS and CDR2 YYNGEE. With 4 bases clipped from V and 4 bases from J, the junction kept 4 bases outside the gene matches. In DNA form, the CDR3 reads TGTGCCAGCAGCCCGGGACAGGCATATAATTCACCCCTCCACTTT. Residues: CASSPGQAYNSPLHF.